Listed below are T cell receptor beta chains from one sample, sequenced in a study of OX40 agonist ivuxolimab in advanced cancers. TCRdb keeps only in-frame clones here, not all; method: immunoSEQ multiplex PCR. The data contain approximately 31,000 clones, more than 75% of them singletons. The starting material was CD4+ or CD8+ T cells sorted from blood, obtained in a trial of the OX40 agonist ivuxolimab. Receptor source: an adult with an advanced solid tumor such as melanoma, head and neck, liver or kidney cancer. The CDR3 runs from the conserved cysteine through the conserved F or W. The order of the fields is J gene, V gene, clone size, D gene, CDR3 protein, CDR3 DNA. D genes are given only for firm matches. Size values are once, few and many counts, or a class for expanded clones, and some rows have none.

TRBJ2-7,TRBV2,NA,NA,CASSVSGDSYEQYF,TGTGCCAGCAGTGTAAGTGGGGATTCCTACGAGCAGTACTTC
TRBJ2-3,TRBV10-1,once,NA,CASSESTGVSTDTQYF,TGCGCCAGCAGTGAGTCGACGGGGGTATCCACAGATACGCAGTATTTT
TRBJ2-7,TRBV28,NA,TRBD1,CASSFSDRYYEQYF,TGTGCCAGCAGTTTCTCGGACAGGTACTACGAGCAGTACTTC
TRBJ2-1,TRBV19,NA,NA,CASSIVTGRNEQFF,TGTGCCAGTAGTATAGTCACAGGCCGGAATGAGCAGTTCTTC
TRBJ2-7,TRBV7-6,NA,NA,CASSLGGDTIYEQYF,TGTGCCAGCAGCTTAGGAGGGGACACCATCTACGAGCAGTACTTC
TRBJ2-7,TRBV30,NA,TRBD2,CAWHGGGSDGYEQYF,TGTGCCTGGCACGGGGGGGGTTCTGATGGCTACGAGCAGTACTTC
TRBJ2-7,TRBV6-1,NA,NA,CASSASLLNGEQYF,TGTGCCAGCAGTGCGAGCTTGCTGAATGGGGAGCAGTACTTC
TRBJ2-7,TRBV19,NA,TRBD2,CASSRSSGRYEQYF,TGTGCCAGTAGCCGATCTAGCGGGAGGTACGAGCAGTACTTC
TRBJ1-5,TRBV6-6,NA,NA,CASSSLTGGNQPQHF,TGTGCCAGCAGTTCCTTGACGGGGGGCAATCAGCCCCAGCATTTT
TRBJ1-5,TRBV6-1,few,TRBD1,CASSELQGAAQPQHF,TGTGCCAGCAGTGAATTACAGGGGGCGGCTCAGCCCCAGCATTTT
TRBJ1-5,TRBV6-5,NA,NA,CASTAARDLPQHF,TGTGCCAGCACCGCGGCCCGAGACCTCCCCCAGCATTTT
TRBJ2-7,TRBV2,NA,NA,CASRATGSYEQYF,TGTGCCAGCCGGGCTACAGGTTCCTACGAGCAGTACTTC
TRBJ1-2,TRBV28,NA,TRBD1,CASSLAGQEVYGYTF,TGTGCCAGTTCTCTTGCGGGACAGGAGGTCTATGGCTACACCTTC